The rows below give T cell receptor beta chains drawn from one sample of a study of blood T cell repertoires in COVID-19. TCRdb's copy holds only in-frame clones and misses some; the assay was immunoSEQ multiplex PCR. The repertoire holds approximately 200,000 clones, with about 80% as singletons. Sequencing was performed on PBMCs or T cells enriched from blood (not recorded which). The receptors were gathered from a man in his forties or fifties who had recovered from COVID-19. The CDR3 runs from the conserved cysteine through the conserved F or W. D genes are given only for firm matches. Some rows have no size entry. The others give once, few or many, or a class for an expanded clone.

j_gene	d_gene	v_gene	abundance	CDR3aa	CDR3nt
TRBJ2-3	TRBD2	TRBV9	once	CASSVTTGGAEDTQYF	TGTGCCAGCAGCGTAACCACCGGGGGGGCTGAAGATACGCAGTATTTT
TRBJ1-4	TRBD1	TRBV5-4	many	CASSYRGLDEKLFF	TGTGCCAGCAGCTACAGGGGGCTCGATGAAAAACTGTTTTTT
TRBJ1-1	.	TRBV25-1	.	CASSETGKNTEAFF	TGTGCCAGCAGTGAAACAGGGAAAAACACTGAAGCTTTCTTT
TRBJ1-2	.	TRBV30	.	CASTGNSYGYTF	TGTGCCTCTACCGGGAACTCATATGGCTACACCTTC
TRBJ1-2	TRBD1	TRBV7-6	.	CASSLDLVFRTGNYGYTF	TGTGCCAGCAGCTTAGATTTGGTGTTTCGGACAGGGAACTATGGCTACACCTTC
TRBJ1-6	TRBD1	TRBV11-2	.	CASSLDQGGYSPLHF	TGTGCCAGCAGCTTAGATCAGGGGGGTTATTCACCCCTCCACTTT
TRBJ1-2	.	TRBV29-1	few	CSVGSSTGNYGYTF	TGCAGCGTTGGGTCCAGTACAGGAAATTATGGCTACACCTTC
TRBJ1-1	TRBD1	TRBV7-8	.	CASSPNRGERGTEAFF	TGTGCCAGCAGCCCTAACAGGGGTGAAAGGGGGACTGAAGCTTTCTTT
TRBJ1-2	.	TRBV19	.	CASSFLRQATNYGYTF	TGTGCCAGTAGTTTCCTTCGACAGGCTACTAACTATGGCTACACCTTC
TRBJ2-2	.	TRBV27	.	CASSFTRSGELFF	TGTGCCAGCAGTTTTACCCGGTCCGGGGAGCTGTTTTTT
TRBJ2-2	.	TRBV7-2	.	CASQRGGASRTGELFF	TGTGCCTCCCAAAGGGGGGGCGCCTCGAGGACCGGGGAGCTGTTTTTT
TRBJ1-3	.	TRBV27	.	CASSRVEGNTIYF	TGTGCCAGCAGTAGAGTCGAGGGAAACACCATATATTTT
TRBJ2-1	TRBD2	TRBV19	.	CASSIRGGSDNEQFF	TGTGCCAGTAGTATCCGGGGGGGCTCCGACAATGAGCAGTTCTTC
TRBJ2-2	TRBD1	TRBV6-4	.	CASSDRGPTGELFF	TGTGCCAGCAGTGACAGGGGGCCCACCGGGGAGCTGTTTTTT
TRBJ1-1	TRBD1	TRBV4-3	once	CASSPRGPGQVWNTEAFF	TGCGCCAGCAGCCCGCGGGGACCGGGACAGGTGTGGAACACTGAAGCTTTCTTT
TRBJ1-4	TRBD1	TRBV7-2	.	CASSLVRGWNEKLFF	TGTGCCAGCAGCTTAGTCAGGGGGTGGAATGAAAAACTGTTTTTT
TRBJ2-7	TRBD1	TRBV5-4	.	CASSLDRVYEQYF	TGTGCCAGCAGCCTCGACAGGGTTTACGAGCAGTACTTC
TRBJ2-3	TRBD1	TRBV9	once	CASSVDMGQGWGTDTQYF	TGTGCCAGCAGCGTAGATATGGGACAGGGTTGGGGCACAGATACGCAGTATTTT
TRBJ2-3	TRBD1	TRBV11-2	.	CASRIRGQDTQYF	TGTGCCAGCAGAATAAGGGGGCAAGATACGCAGTATTTT
TRBJ2-1	TRBD2	TRBV7-2	.	CASSLLAGVNEQFF	TGTGCCAGCAGCTTACTAGCGGGGGTCAATGAGCAGTTCTTC
TRBJ2-1	TRBD2	TRBV3-1/TRBV3-2	.	CASSQLTGGSTYNEQFF	TGTGCCAGCAGCCAACTAACGGGGGGATCAACCTACAATGAGCAGTTCTTC
TRBJ1-6	TRBD1	TRBV4-1	.	CASSLRTGRVSYNSPLHF	TGCGCCAGCAGCCTGCGGACAGGGAGGGTATCCTATAATTCACCCCTCCACTTT
TRBJ1-5	.	TRBV4-3	.	CASSLKMGADSNQPQHF	TGCGCCAGCAGCCTCAAGATGGGCGCAGATAGCAATCAGCCCCAGCATTTT
TRBJ1-2	.	TRBV30	.	CAWSSQGFGYTF	TGTGCCTGGAGTTCACAGGGTTTTGGCTACACCTTC
TRBJ1-2	.	TRBV6-1	few	CASSENRVNGYTF	TGTGCCAGCAGTGAAAACAGGGTAAATGGCTACACCTTC
TRBJ2-2	.	TRBV6-1	.	CASSEWAVAGGELFF	TGTGCCAGCAGTGAATGGGCAGTGGCCGGCGGGGAGCTGTTTTTT
TRBJ1-3	.	TRBV6-5	once	CASSFYRAHSGNTIYF	TGTGCCAGCAGTTTCTACAGGGCGCACTCTGGAAACACCATATATTTT
TRBJ1-1	TRBD1	TRBV6-5	few	CASSTPDRGNTEAFF	TGTGCCAGCAGTACACCTGACAGGGGGAACACTGAAGCTTTCTTT
TRBJ2-3	TRBD2	TRBV5-1	.	CASSLSTSGGADTQYF	TGCGCCAGCAGCTTGTCGACAAGCGGGGGGGCGGATACGCAGTATTTT
TRBJ1-6	.	TRBV27	.	CASRPSEVMAKNSPLHF	TGTGCCAGCAGACCTTCCGAGGTCATGGCAAAGAATTCACCCCTCCACTTT
TRBJ2-2	.	TRBV3-1/TRBV3-2	few	CASSLLASGGELFF	TGTGCCAGCAGCCTCCTAGCTTCCGGGGGGGAGCTGTTTTTT
TRBJ1-1	.	TRBV14	.	CASSQGTDTEAFF	TGTGCCAGCAGCCAAGGCACTGACACTGAAGCTTTCTTT
TRBJ1-2	.	TRBV3-1/TRBV3-2	.	CASSQVFRAGYTF	TGTGCCAGCAGCCAAGTCTTCAGGGCCGGCTACACCTTC
TRBJ1-6	.	TRBV5-1	.	CASSLERGPNSPLHF	TGCGCCAGCAGCTTGGAGAGAGGTCCTAATTCACCCCTCCACTTT
TRBJ1-6	.	TRBV19	few	CASSMAGRNSPLHF	TGTGCCAGTTCGATGGCGGGACGAAATTCACCCCTCCACTTT
TRBJ2-7	TRBD2	TRBV5-4	.	CASSAMTSGVVYEQYF	TGTGCCAGCAGCGCGATGACTAGCGGGGTGGTCTACGAGCAGTACTTC
TRBJ1-2	TRBD1	TRBV28	.	CASSFGDRGRLYGYTF	TGTGCCAGCAGTTTCGGGGACAGGGGGCGTCTCTACGGCTACACCTTC
TRBJ2-7	TRBD1	TRBV6-5	once	CASSYSGQGDEQYF	TGTGCCAGCAGTTACTCGGGGCAGGGGGACGAGCAGTACTTC
TRBJ2-3	.	TRBV28	.	CASSAGNTDTQYF	TGTGCCAGCAGTGCAGGGAACACAGATACGCAGTATTTT
TRBJ2-6	.	TRBV5-1	.	CASTSLRGSGANVLTF	TGCGCCAGCACCTCCCTTCGGGGATCTGGGGCCAACGTCCTGACTTTC
TRBJ1-2	TRBD1	TRBV29-1	.	CSVGEGAGDYTF	TGCAGCGTTGGAGAGGGGGCAGGTGACTACACCTTC
TRBJ1-1	.	TRBV29-1	few	CSVIQGNTEAFF	TGCAGCGTTATACAGGGGAACACTGAAGCTTTCTTT
TRBJ1-5	.	TRBV4-1	.	CASSEWPAGIQVYSNQPQHF	TGCGCCAGCAGCGAATGGCCGGCAGGGATCCAAGTCTATAGCAATCAGCCCCAGCATTTT
TRBJ2-7	TRBD2	TRBV6-2/TRBV6-3	once	CASSGGLAGEPYEQYF	TGTGCCAGCAGCGGCGGACTAGCGGGGGAGCCTTACGAGCAGTACTTC
TRBJ2-7	TRBD1	TRBV3-1/TRBV3-2	.	CASSQPQGASPTF	TGTGCCAGCAGCCAACCACAGGGGGCTTCCCCCACGTTC
TRBJ2-7	.	TRBV6-4	.	CASAPREGYEQYF	TGTGCCAGCGCTCCCCGGGAAGGCTACGAGCAGTACTTC
TRBJ1-5	.	TRBV6-2/TRBV6-3	once	CASSRPRGWGRGNQPQHF	TGTGCCAGCAGCCGCCCCCGAGGGTGGGGGAGGGGCAATCAGCCCCAGCATTTT
TRBJ1-4	TRBD1	TRBV28	few	CASSIRRTGLATNEKLFF	TGTGCCAGCAGTATAAGACGGACAGGACTTGCAACTAATGAAAAACTGTTTTTT